This T cell receptor (beta chain) was sequenced in a study of T cells in Graves' hyperthyroidism and ophthalmopathy. It was RNA transcripts that yielded the amplified TCR beta CDR3 regions. HTBI primers were used for first-round RT-PCR of the TCR CDR3. TCRdb re-called the multiplex PCR reads with MiXCR, one entry per CDR3 protein. The table records about 300,000 distinct CDR3 sequences, approximately 15% of them present only once. This clonotype was seen repeatedly, ten times or more. Diagnosis relied on clinical symptoms, serum thyroxine and TRAb, thyroid ultrasound and orbital computed tomography. The source material was blood. The clonotype was recovered from a man aged 25 to 45 with Graves' hyperthyroidism.

DNA for the CDR3: TGTGCCAGCAGCGCCGAACAGGGGATTGGGAACACTGAAGCTTTCTTT. Translation gives CASSAEQGIGNTEAFF. This chain connects TRBV6-1 to TRBJ1-1; TRBD1 matches at 7 bases. The CDR3 totals 16 residues. V gave up 6 bases and J gave up 1 base; unmatched junction bases: 11. Germline values: CDR1 MNHNS, CDR2 SASEGT.